The text below deals with one TCR beta chain. Antigen unknown. The data stem from a study of CD8+ T cells in alopecia areata. Study-wide results and limits: The study also sequences resident alphabeta T cells of normal skin in scalp samples.

RNA was extracted and reverse transcribed into cDNA as the sequencing template. Measured with immunoSEQ multiplex PCR; TCRdb has only the in-frame clones, and not every one. The top ten clones hold about 16% of a sample with about 150,000 clones, about nine tenths of them seen once. J lost 8 bases, V lost 3 bases, and 6 bases had no gene match. This CDR3 comprises 14 residues. Germline V gene data show CDR1 as SGHRS and CDR2 as YFSETQ. The sequence was obtained from a human donor with alopecia areata. This chain connects TRBV5-1 to TRBJ2-1, with 9 bases identical to TRBD1. Here the sequenced sample was CD8+ T cells sorted from blood, taken at week 0. The CDR3 nucleotides are TGCGCCAGCAGCTGGGGACAGGGAGGGGATGAGCAGTTCTTC. Residues: CASSWGQGGDEQFF.